Reported below is one T cell receptor beta chain. Profiled with immunoSEQ multiplex PCR; TCRdb holds only in-frame clones, not every one. The data show nearly 250,000 clones, with 65% to 90% seen just once and approximately 8.6% held by the top ten. The sample belongs to a study of blood T cell repertoires in COVID-19. Germline assignment: CDR1 GTSNPN and CDR2 SVGIG (reference sequence). This CDR3 has 13 amino acids. V trimming: 6 bases; J trimming: 4 bases; junction bases outside the gene matches: 6. The sequence was collected from a woman in her 50s with acute COVID-19. V is TRBV30 and J is TRBJ1-5; TRBD1 matches at 7 bases. Sequencing used PBMCs or T cells enriched from blood (not recorded which). As DNA, the CDR3 is TGTGCCTGCTCTCAGGGGGTTAATCAGCCCCAGCATTTT. Its translation is CACSQGVNQPQHF.